The clone carrying this T cell receptor beta chain was recorded once. As handled by the study authors: The authors estimated nucleated cell counts from reference gene primer amplification. TCRdb keeps only in-frame clones here, not all; method: immunoSEQ multiplex PCR. D and trimming were read from the DNA, whereas the V and J calls and clone size are those reported in that table. The sample lists under 60,000 clones; around four fifths were seen once. This sample is drawn from a study of blood T cell repertoires in COVID-19. In the study overall: There were acute and convalescent COVID-19 samples, and they came from the United States, Italy and Spain. The cDNA or gDNA used as material had been derived from T cells, B-cell-depleted T cells, or PBMCs.

The receptor was derived from a human donor in a cohort sampled during active COVID-19. The sequenced sample was peripheral blood.

The CDR3 here is CASSPIPQGRNYGYTF. In nucleotides, the CDR3 is TGTGCCAGCTCACCGATCCCGCAGGGAAGGAACTATGGCTACACCTTC. This chain links TRBV18 with TRBJ1-2; the D gene is possibly TRBD1 (5 bases). V gave up 3 bases and J gave up 2 bases, with 16 bases separating them. Per the germline V gene, CDR1 is KGHSH and CDR2 is LQKENI. The CDR3 loop spans 16 amino acids.